Presented here are 24 T cell receptor beta chains from one specimen sequenced in a study of T cell clusters in autoimmune cytopenias. TRB amplification used roughly 250 ng of peripheral blood genomic DNA. TRB was amplified by touch-down multiplex PCR, primer pools A and B combined. From its re-call of the multiplex PCR reads, TCRdb lists each CDR3 protein once, without DNA. The repertoire shows about 5,000 distinct CDR3 sequences; the top ten hold around 8.5%. The sample was peripheral blood. Receptors were obtained from a human donor with an autoimmune cytopenia or autoimmune hepatitis (not recorded which).

This clonotype is medium-sized by frequency. The rearrangement links TRBV5-6 to TRBJ2-1; TCRdb calls TRBD1, which cannot be checked without DNA. Germline assignment: CDR1 SGHDT and CDR2 YYEEEE. The CDR3 covers 15 residues. CDR3 amino acids: CASSRWTPSYNEQFF.

This clonotype is called medium-sized based on its frequency. The CDR3 protein is CASSPYQGPGELFF. The chain joins TRBV11-1 to TRBJ2-2; TCRdb gives TRBD2 as the D gene, but with no DNA this cannot be confirmed. CDR3 length: 14 amino acids. Germline assignment: CDR1 SGHAT and CDR2 FQDESV (reference sequence).

This sequence joins TRBV19 and TRBJ2-4; TCRdb indicates TRBD2, and absent DNA this call remains unverified. CDR1 and CDR2 (germline): LNHDA, SQIVND (reference sequence). The length of the CDR3 is 18 residues. The CDR3 loop is CASRGNLAGGSTKNIQYF.

According to its frequency, this clonotype is large. The chain carries TRBV19 and TRBJ2-1; TCRdb reports TRBD1, a call that lacks DNA to check it against. Germline-derived CDR1 and CDR2 are LNHDA and SQIVND (reference sequence). This CDR3 is 13 amino acids long. The CDR3 loop reads CASSQNRGNEQFF.

V gene TRBV12-3 or TRBV12-4 combines with J gene TRBJ1-2; TCRdb's D call of TRBD1 is untestable without DNA. CDR3 size: 14 residues. This CDR3 is CASSFGTMVYGYTF.

This clonotype ranks as medium-sized in terms of frequency. V is TRBV11-2 and J is TRBJ2-3; absent DNA, TCRdb's TRBD2 call cannot be checked. The CDR3 contains 16 residues. Germline V gene sequence: CDR1 SGHAT, CDR2 FQNNGV. The CDR3: CASSFSTSGGTDTQYF. Full variable domain (missing parts from reference TRBV11-2 and TRBJ2-3): EAGVAQSPRYKIIEKRQSVAFWCNPISGHATLYWYQQILGQGPKLLIQFQNNGVVDDSQLPKDRFSAERLKGVDSTLKIQPAKLEDSAVYLCASSFSTSGGTDTQYFGPGTRLTVL.

This clonotype is deemed medium-sized by its frequency. This chain connects TRBV19 to TRBJ2-5. Germline V gene lookup returns CDR1 LNHDA and CDR2 SQIVND (reference sequence). CDR3 length: 14 residues. This CDR3 reads CASSILRSSETQYF.

This clonotype is identified as medium-sized from frequency. Here the CDR3 reads CASKRVILGSGANVLTF. The chain combines TRBV6-5 with TRBJ2-6. Germline values: CDR1 MNHEY, CDR2 SVGAGI. The CDR3 spans 17 residues.

This clonotype shows up as medium-sized (0.01 to 0.1%) by frequency. CDR3 residues: CASSLTGVSETQYF. V gene TRBV6-5 combines with J gene TRBJ2-5; TCRdb's assignment of TRBD1 cannot be checked, as there is no DNA. CDR3 length: 14 amino acids. CDR1 MNHEY and CDR2 SVGAGI come from the germline V gene.

This clonotype is medium-sized by frequency. The chain is built from TRBV6-2 or TRBV6-3 and TRBJ2-5; TCRdb's D call, TRBD2, is unchecked because there is no DNA. CDR3 length equals 16 residues. CDR1 MNHEY and CDR2 SVGEGT come from the germline V gene. The CDR3 region is CAIETSLGTSVKTQYF.

The chain carries TRBV12-3 or TRBV12-4 and TRBJ1-2. This CDR3 has 13 residues. This CDR3 reads CASSFESSLGYTF.

This chain connects TRBV11-1 to TRBJ2-3. The CDR3 loop spans 14 amino acids. Germline V CDR1 and CDR2: SGHAT, FQDESV (reference sequence). Here the CDR3 reads CASSLERGGHTQYF.

In terms of frequency, this clonotype is medium-sized. J is TRBJ2-3 and V is TRBV27; TCRdb's D call, TRBD2, is unchecked because there is no DNA. CDR3 length: 15 residues. Germline V gene data show CDR1 as MNHEY and CDR2 as SMNVEV (reference sequence). CDR3 region: CASRRRETSADTQYF.

The rearrangement links TRBV5-5 to TRBJ1-2; there is no DNA to check the TCRdb D call of TRBD1. Per the germline V gene, CDR1 is SGHKS and CDR2 is YYEKEE (reference sequence). The CDR3 totals 13 residues. The CDR3 here is CASGGTAAYGYTF.

This chain uses TRBV5-1 with TRBJ1-5. CDR1 and CDR2 (germline): SGHRS, YFSETQ. The CDR3 spans 14 residues. The chain's CDR3 is CASSLTGGYQPQHF.

The chain carries TRBV12-3 or TRBV12-4 and TRBJ2-1; the TCRdb call, TRBD1, lacks DNA for checking. The CDR3 covers 15 residues. CDR3 protein: CASRSGGGWGDEQFF.

This clonotype is labeled medium-sized (0.01 to 0.1%) based on frequency. This chain links TRBV15 with TRBJ2-2; the TRBD2 assignment by TCRdb is unverifiable without DNA. There are 14 residues in the CDR3. CDR1 and CDR2 (germline): LNHNV, YYDKDF (reference sequence). The CDR3 here is CATSGIGGSGELFF.

The genes are TRBV27 and TRBJ2-3. This CDR3 is built from 12 residues. Germline CDR1 MNHEY, CDR2 SMNVEV (reference sequence). The CDR3 here is CASRPSQHTQYF.

This clonotype is deemed medium-sized by its frequency. The gene calls are TRBV5-7 and TRBJ2-7; TCRdb gives TRBD1 as the D gene, but with no DNA this cannot be confirmed. TRBV5-7 is reported as an ORF; its role is uncertain. This CDR3 spans 15 amino acids. CDR3 amino acids: CASSLMGTGSYEQYF.

The chain recombines TRBV10-3 with TRBJ1-5; TCRdb lists TRBD1, though no DNA is available to test this call. There are 15 residues in the CDR3. Germline CDR1 reads ENHRY; CDR2 reads SYGVKD. CDR3 residues: CAISESGGQGQPQHF.

In terms of frequency, this clonotype is medium-sized. The rearrangement uses TRBV19 and TRBJ1-5. Looked up from germline, CDR1 is LNHDA and CDR2 is SQIVND (reference sequence). This CDR3 contains 13 residues. CDR3 sequence: CASSIVRDQPQHF.

This clonotype is called large based on its frequency. The CDR3 here is CATNTRRNTGELFF. The gene calls are TRBV19 and TRBJ2-2. The CDR3 is made up of 14 amino acids. Germline CDR1 reads LNHDA; CDR2 reads SQIVND (reference sequence).

This rearrangement joins TRBV11-2 to TRBJ2-5; the TCRdb call, TRBD1, lacks DNA for checking. The CDR3 extends over 14 amino acids. CDR1 is SGHAT and CDR2 is FQNNGV in the germline V gene. This chain's CDR3 is CASSRWGAKETQYF.

This clonotype is called medium-sized based on its frequency. This CDR3 reads CSVTIFASSYEQYF. The chain links TRBV29-1 to TRBJ2-7. The length of the CDR3 is 14 residues. Germline-derived CDR1 and CDR2 are SQVTM and ANQGSEA.